Given below is one T cell receptor (beta chain) in context. The sample originates from a study of shared clonotypes between healthy human individuals. Across the study: In total, the donors were a couple of women and a few men aged 18 to 49.

V was trimmed by 5 bases and J by 5 bases, leaving 11 bases between them. This CDR3 has 13 residues. Germline V gene lookup returns CDR1 SGHVS and CDR2 FNYEAQ. PCR replicates performed on unsorted PBMC used roughly 320 ng DNA, around 30,000 T cell genomes. Libraries were prepared by immunoSEQ multiplex PCR; TCRdb keeps only in-frame clonotypes and omits some of them. The sample comprises roughly 500,000 clones, roughly 80% of which are singletons, and about 12% rests with the top ten. The TCR originated in a woman between 40 and 50 years old in good health. Some clones in this sample may be carry-over from other donors' samples. The J gene is TRBJ2-3, the V gene TRBV7-6, with D possibly matching TRBD2 (5 bases). The specimen sequenced was PBMCs. The CDR3 spells CASSIHRGDTQYF. Written as DNA, the CDR3 is TGTGCCAGCAGCATCCACCGGGGAGATACGCAGTATTTT.